The 31 T cell receptor beta chains below come from one sample, sequenced in a study of T cell repertoires in cytomegalovirus infection. In TCRdb, the reads were re-called with MiXCR into one record per CDR3 protein. The data show some 150,000 distinct CDR3 sequences, roughly a third seen once. Antigens for these TCRs are unknown. Sequenced here: CD8+ T cells from cultured PBMCs, sampled from culture after CMV antigen stimulation. All receptors come from a human donor in good health (CMV status not recorded). Some clones in this sample may be carry-over from other donors' samples.

This clonotype was picked up a small number of times. The V and J genes are TRBV12-3 or TRBV12-4 and TRBJ1-5, with a possible D match to TRBD1 (5 bases). Trimming took off 4 bases at V and 1 base at J, with 26 bases between the two ends. This CDR3 spans 20 amino acids. The CDR3 protein is CASSSGPGGVGRVSNQPQHF. The CDR3 DNA is TGTGCCAGCAGTTCCGGCCCCGGAGGGGTTGGCAGGGTAAGCAATCAGCCCCAGCATTTT.

This chain joins TRBV4-1 and TRBJ2-3, with 12 nucleotides matching TRBD2. The CDR3 runs 16 residues. Losses at the gene ends were 4 bases for V and 2 bases for J; bases not matched to a gene: 4. Germline CDR1 MGHRA, CDR2 YSYEKL. Written as DNA, the CDR3 is TGCGCCAGCAGCCCCAGGACTAGCGGGATCACAGATACGCAGTATTTT. The encoded protein is CASSPRTSGITDTQYF.

This clonotype came up a few times. V gene TRBV4-1 combines with J gene TRBJ1-2; unclear D gene. This CDR3 region has 17 residues. CDR1 MGHRA and CDR2 YSYEKL come from the germline V gene. V was cut by 0 bases and J by 5 bases, with 19 bases left in between. The CDR3 region has the DNA TGCGCCAGCAGCCAAGATCTTCGGGAAGTCTATGGGTATGGCTACACCTTC. Encoded protein: CASSQDLREVYGYGYTF.

The chain has TRBV2 and TRBJ2-7; 7 nucleotides line up with TRBD1. The ends lost 10 bases at V and 4 bases at J; junction bases unmatched: 10. The germline gives CDR1 SNHLY, CDR2 FYNNEI. The CDR3 spans 13 residues. In nucleotides, the CDR3 is TGTGCCAACCTGGGACAGCGAAATTACGAGCAGTACTTC. As protein: CANLGQRNYEQYF.

This chain links TRBV20-1 with TRBJ2-7; D gene unclear. This CDR3 is built from 14 residues. Germline loops: CDR1 DFQATT, CDR2 SNEGSKA (reference sequence). V shed 5 bases and J shed 0 bases, with 14 bases lying between them. The DNA of the CDR3 is TGCAGTGCTCTTCCCTATGAGGTCTCCTACGAGCAGTACTTC. Translated: CSALPYEVSYEQYF.

The CDR3 protein is CASSPGGAGGPKDTQYF. CDR3 DNA: TGTGCCAGCAGCCCCGGGGGAGCGGGGGGGCCGAAAGATACGCAGTATTTT. V usage is TRBV7-8 and J usage is TRBJ2-3; 10 bases match TRBD2. The germline V gene encodes CDR1 SGHVS and CDR2 FQNEAQ. Unmatched junction bases numbered 13, after V lost 5 bases and J lost 5 bases. The CDR3 covers 17 residues.

The genes are TRBV19 and TRBJ2-1, with 10 bases aligning to TRBD2. Germline V lookup: CDR1 LNHDA, CDR2 SQIVND (reference sequence). The length of the CDR3 is 15 residues. The V and J ends lost 3 bases and 4 bases, in that order; junction bases with no gene match: 3. The CDR3 DNA sequence: TGTGCCAGTAGTATCCCTAGCGGGGGATACAATGAGCAGTTCTTC. This translates into CASSIPSGGYNEQFF.

The V call is TRBV27, the J call TRBJ1-1, with D hard to call. V lost 5 bases to trimming and J lost 0 bases, with 16 bases between them. Germline V gene sequence: CDR1 MNHEY, CDR2 SMNVEV (reference sequence). The CDR3 runs 16 residues. CDR3 nucleotide sequence: TGTGCCAGCAGTCCCCAAGGAGTTCGGCTGAACACTGAAGCTTTCTTT. This translates into CASSPQGVRLNTEAFF.

Comments on this clonotype: A single base separates this from a much larger clone, so it may be a read error. Since the CDR3 does not end with the conserved phenylalanine or tryptophan, this likely comes from a read error. The V and J genes are TRBV7-2 and TRBJ2-7; 11 bases fit TRBD2. Losses at the gene ends were 3 bases for V and 2 bases for J; bases not matched to a gene: 0. Germline CDR1 reads SGHTA; CDR2 reads FQGNSA. This CDR3 has 14 residues. The CDR3 nucleotides read TGTGCCAGCAGCTTTAGCGGGGGGGCCTACGAGCAGTACTGC. As protein: CASSFSGGAYEQYC.

The chain combines TRBV7-8 with TRBJ2-5, with D possibly matching TRBD1 (6 bases). Germline V gene sequence: CDR1 SGHVS, CDR2 FQNEAQ. V lost 5 bases to trimming and J lost 2 bases, with 12 bases between them. This CDR3 is built from 14 residues. CDR3 sequence reads: CASSRTEQQETQYF. In DNA, the CDR3 is TGTGCCAGCAGCCGGACAGAGCAACAAGAGACCCAGTACTTC.

This clonotype was seen ten or more times. The J gene is TRBJ2-7, the V gene TRBV6-5, with TRBD2 matching over 10 bases. The CDR3 totals 15 residues. Germline V CDR1 and CDR2: MNHEY, SVGAGI. V lost 2 bases to trimming and J lost 2 bases; unmatched junction nucleotides: 3. The CDR3 spells CASSYAGLAAYEQYF. The CDR3 DNA sequence: TGTGCCAGCAGTTACGCTGGACTAGCGGCCTACGAGCAGTACTTC.

This clonotype was detected a few times. This chain uses TRBV28 with TRBJ2-1; D call uncertain. Deletions cut 4 bases from V and 1 base from J, with 14 bases between. Germline V gives CDR1 MDHEN, CDR2 SYDVKM. CDR3 length: 16 amino acids. The CDR3 protein is CASSSLDGSSYNEQFF. CDR3 DNA: TGTGCCAGCAGTTCACTGGACGGAAGTTCCTACAATGAGCAGTTCTTC.

This clonotype was counted only a few times. This sequence joins TRBV7-9 and TRBJ2-1; 10 bases agree with TRBD1. This CDR3 region has 16 residues. Unmatched junction bases numbered 5, after V lost 1 base and J lost 5 bases. In germline, CDR1 is SEHNR, CDR2 FQNEAQ (reference sequence). CDR3 loop: CASSLDLGQGNNEQFF. For the CDR3, the DNA is TGTGCCAGCAGCTTAGACCTGGGACAGGGGAACAATGAGCAGTTCTTC.

This clonotype was detected only a few times. The chain links TRBV27 to TRBJ1-6, with 11 bases that match TRBD1. Germline CDR1 MNHEY, CDR2 SMNVEV (reference sequence). With V trimmed by 5 bases and J by 13 bases, 4 bases remained unmatched. This CDR3 is 13 amino acids long. The CDR3 DNA reads TGTGCCAGCAGTGACCGGGACAGGGGGCCCCTCCACTTT. Translation gives CASSDRDRGPLHF.

The genes are TRBV27 and TRBJ2-7; 14 bases map to TRBD2. V was pared by 7 bases and J by 4 bases, with 15 bases of the junction left unmatched. CDR3 size: 18 residues. Germline loops: CDR1 MNHEY, CDR2 SMNVEV (reference sequence). The CDR3 region is CASNPGAVRLAGGYEQYF. For the CDR3, the DNA is TGTGCCAGCAACCCGGGGGCCGTTCGACTAGCGGGGGGGTACGAGCAGTACTTC.

The chain has TRBV6-8 and TRBJ2-3; D perhaps matches TRBD2 (5 bases). V was pared by 5 bases and J by 0 bases, with 12 bases between. The CDR3 covers 15 residues. Germline assignment: CDR1 MNHGY and CDR2 SAAAGT. The CDR3, as DNA: TGTGCCAGCAGTCTTGGACTGACTAGCACAGATACGCAGTATTTT. Translation: CASSLGLTSTDTQYF.

The genes are TRBV7-6 and TRBJ2-3, with 7 bases aligning to TRBD2. CDR1 and CDR2 (germline): SGHVS, FNYEAQ. Trimming at V came to 4 bases and at J to 5 bases, leaving 6 bases not matched to a gene. The CDR3 is made up of 14 amino acids. CDR3: CASSWGTTLDTQYF. CDR3 DNA: TGTGCCAGCAGCTGGGGGACTACACTAGATACGCAGTATTTT.

There are many counts of this clonotype. The rearrangement links TRBV5-4 to TRBJ2-3, with 11 bases lining up with TRBD2. CDR3 length: 17 residues. V shed 1 base and J 2 bases; nucleotides not matched to a gene: 6. CDR1 is SGHNT, CDR2 YYREEE, per germline (reference sequence). The CDR3 loop is CASSLRTSGPHTDTQYF. CDR3 sequence (DNA): TGTGCCAGCAGCTTGCGGACTAGCGGGCCCCACACAGATACGCAGTATTTT.

CDR3 sequence reads: CSVRGSAYEQYF. Here the CDR3 DNA reads TGCAGCGTTCGAGGATCAGCCTACGAGCAGTACTTC. The rearrangement uses TRBV29-1 and TRBJ2-7; no clear D. The CDR3 runs to 12 residues. The ends were cut back, 5 bases at V and 2 bases at J, with 10 bases in the middle. Looked up from germline, CDR1 is SQVTM and CDR2 is ANQGSEA.

CDR3 bases: TGTGCCACCAGCGAGGGGGTCGCCCGGCCGAATGAGCAGTTCTTC. Translation gives CATSEGVARPNEQFF. The rearrangement links TRBV15 to TRBJ2-1; D may be TRBD1 (6 bases). CDR1 is LNHNV and CDR2 is YYDKDF in the germline V gene (reference sequence). CDR3 size: 15 residues. The V and J ends lost 5 bases and 7 bases respectively, with 18 bases between them.

The rearrangement joins TRBV20-1 to TRBJ1-2; 8 bases map to TRBD1. The CDR3 loop spans 14 amino acids. Trimming cost V 3 bases and J 3 bases; bases outside gene matches: 6. Germline loops: CDR1 DFQATT, CDR2 SNEGSKA (reference sequence). CDR3 sequence: CSASGQGRDYGYTF. CDR3 sequence (DNA): TGCAGTGCTAGCGGACAGGGAAGGGACTATGGCTACACCTTC.

This clonotype showed up just a few times. The V gene is TRBV7-9, the J gene TRBJ2-5; TRBD1 aligns across 10 bases. The CDR3 is 15 amino acids. V was pared by 1 base and J by 4 bases, with 3 bases of the junction left unmatched. CDR1 is SEHNR and CDR2 is FQNEAQ in the germline V gene (reference sequence). This chain's CDR3 is CASSLDRTGGETQYF. The DNA for the CDR3 is TGTGCCAGCAGCTTAGACCGGACAGGGGGAGAGACCCAGTACTTC.

This clonotype was observed a few times. This sequence joins TRBV20-1 and TRBJ2-7; the D gene is possibly TRBD2 (5 bases). Germline values: CDR1 DFQATT, CDR2 SNEGSKA (reference sequence). The CDR3 is 18 amino acids. V shed 3 bases and J shed 4 bases, with 28 bases lying between them. This CDR3 reads CSARRAQHGGTGAYEQYF. The CDR3 nucleotides read TGCAGTGCTAGGAGAGCACAGCATGGAGGAACCGGAGCTTACGAGCAGTACTTC.

The chain combines TRBV27 with TRBJ2-1; 7 bases are shared with TRBD1. The V gene's germline CDR1 is MNHEY and CDR2 SMNVEV (reference sequence). Unmatched junction bases numbered 4, after V lost 2 bases and J lost 0 bases. This CDR3 comprises 16 residues. The CDR3 sequence is CASSLNQGDSYNEQFF. CDR3 coding DNA: TGTGCCAGCAGTTTAAACCAGGGGGACTCCTACAATGAGCAGTTCTTC.

The chain uses TRBV29-1 and TRBJ2-3, with D tentatively TRBD1 or TRBD2 (5 bases each). The V end lost 6 bases, the J end lost 10 bases, and 17 bases lay between the germline ends. The CDR3 is 12 amino acids. The V gene's germline CDR1 is SQVTM and CDR2 ANQGSEA. CDR3 region: CSVSRDQDSQYF. The DNA of the CDR3 is TGCAGCGTGAGCCGGGACCAGGATTCGCAGTATTTT.

This clonotype was counted a few times. The chain joins TRBV6-5 to TRBJ1-1; TRBD1 matches 9 bases. V gave up 4 bases and J gave up 4 bases; unmatched junction bases: 13. Per germline, CDR1 MNHEY and CDR2 SVGAGI. The CDR3 totals 17 residues. In DNA form, the CDR3 reads TGTGCCAGCAGTTTGGAACGGACAGGGGATCGGAGCACTGAAGCTTTCTTT. Translation: CASSLERTGDRSTEAFF.

This chain uses TRBV28 with TRBJ2-7, with TRBD2 matching 11 bases. The germline V gene has CDR1 MDHEN and CDR2 SYDVKM. V was pared by 3 bases and J by 1 base, with 5 bases of the junction left unmatched. The CDR3 is made up of 16 amino acids. In nucleotides, the CDR3 is TGTGCCAGCAGTTTGGGACTAGCGGTCTTTTCCTACGAGCAGTACTTC. It specifies CASSLGLAVFSYEQYF.

This chain joins TRBV9 and TRBJ2-4; 7 bases match TRBD1. V lost 3 bases to trimming and J lost 3 bases; unmatched junction nucleotides: 3. The CDR3 contains 14 residues. The germline gives CDR1 SGDLS, CDR2 YYNGEE. The CDR3 DNA reads TGTGCCAGCAGCGCCAGGGGGAACAAAAACATTCAGTACTTC. This sequence encodes CASSARGNKNIQYF.

This chain links TRBV25-1 with TRBJ2-5; D ambiguous. The CDR3 sequence is 13 residues long. Trimming cost V 4 bases and J 4 bases, with 10 bases left between them. CDR1 and CDR2 from the germline V gene are MGHDK and SYGVNS. The CDR3 reads CASSGDLRETQYF. The CDR3 DNA sequence: TGTGCCAGCAGTGGAGATCTAAGAGAGACCCAGTACTTC.

The chain uses TRBV6-2 or TRBV6-3 and TRBJ2-3, with TRBD1 matching over 8 bases. The CDR3 totals 16 residues. Trimming took 5 bases from V and 0 from J; bases not matched to a gene: 7. Germline CDR1 and CDR2: MNHEY and SVGEGT. The CDR3 DNA reads as TGTGCCAGCAGTCTCCCAGGGGGCGAGAGCACAGATACGCAGTATTTT. Amino acid sequence: CASSLPGGESTDTQYF.

This clonotype came up a few times. The gene calls are TRBV12-3 or TRBV12-4 and TRBJ2-7, with TRBD1 matching 7 bases. This CDR3 has 13 residues. Trimming removed 5 bases from V and 2 bases from J; junction bases left unmatched: 3. The CDR3 DNA reads as TGTGCCAGCAGTCGGGACAGTACCTACGAGCAGTACTTC. Translation gives CASSRDSTYEQYF.